Below are 6 T cell receptor beta chains sequenced from a single sample in a study of cytomegalovirus exposure and HLA in healthy donors. 60 Vbeta and 13 Jbeta primers were used in PCR. Some clones are missing from TCRdb's copy, which holds only in-frame ones; the method was immunoSEQ multiplex PCR. Among about 190,000 clones listed, approximately 80% were seen once. The specimen sequenced was PBMCs. These receptor sequences come from a woman in her thirties in good health and CMV-seropositive.

The chain has TRBV12-5 and TRBJ2-5; the D gene is possibly TRBD2 (6 bases). The CDR3 contains 13 residues. Deletions cut 4 bases from V and 11 bases from J, with 17 bases between. Germline-derived CDR1 and CDR2 are LGHNT and FRNRAP. Here the CDR3 DNA reads TGTGCTAGTGGTTCCGGGACTTCATACATGCAGTACTTC. Translation: CASGSGTSYMQYF.

The chain uses TRBV9 and TRBJ1-1, with D perhaps TRBD1 (5 bases). The V gene's germline CDR1 is SGDLS and CDR2 YYNGEE. Trimming removed 0 bases at V and 6 bases at J, with 15 bases between. CDR3 length: 15 amino acids. This CDR3 reads CASSVGRGFGAEAFF. The CDR3 nucleotides read TGTGCCAGCAGCGTAGGTCGGGGGTTCGGCGCTGAAGCTTTCTTT.

This clone appeared once. One end of the junction does not line up with germline, which may come from a read error. V is TRBV7-9 and J is TRBJ2-1, with D unresolved. Germline V CDR1 and CDR2: SEHNR, FQNEAQ (reference sequence). The CDR3 runs to 11 residues. CDR3: CSSSLIDEQFF. The DNA of the CDR3 is TGTTCCAGCAGCTTAATCGATGAGCAGTTCTTC.

In this sample, this clone turned up once. The chain carries TRBV9 and TRBJ1-5; D is ambiguous. Germline CDR1 and CDR2: SGDLS and YYNGEE. The V and J ends lost 0 bases and 9 bases respectively, with 10 bases between them. The CDR3 has 13 amino acids. CDR3 coding DNA: TGTGCCAGCAGCGTAGGGAGTTCGGGGCCCCAGCATTTT. This encodes CASSVGSSGPQHF.

This clone was recorded a few times. Additional DNA sequences in this sample encode the identical CDR3. The chain recombines TRBV30 with TRBJ2-7; D ambiguous. The CDR3 totals 12 residues. CDR1 is GTSNPN and CDR2 is SVGIG in the germline V gene (reference sequence). Trimming shortened V by 0 bases and J by 4 bases, and 7 bases separated the two germline ends. The DNA of the CDR3 is TGTGCCTGGAGTGTATCGGGTTACGAGCAGTACTTC. Its translation: CAWSVSGYEQYF.

Concerning this clone: The germline gene is not matched at one end of the junction; a read error may be the cause. This chain uses TRBV7-7 with TRBJ2-7, with TRBD2 identical over 7 bases. The CDR3 extends over 17 amino acids. The germline V gene has CDR1 SSHAT and CDR2 FNYEAQ (reference sequence). In DNA, the CDR3 is TGTGCTAGCAGCTTAGTATTCTTACTAGCGCCCCGGACCGAGCAGTACTTC. Translating gives CASSLVFLLAPRTEQYF.